These T cell receptor beta chains were read from a single sample in a study of T cell repertoires in cytomegalovirus infection. From the reads, TCRdb called clonotypes with MiXCR, one entry per CDR3 protein. The table lists tens of thousands of distinct CDR3 sequences, more than 20% of them singletons, with approximately 48% in the top ten. These TCRs' antigens remain unknown. Here the sequenced sample was CD8+ T cells from cultured PBMCs, taken from culture after CMV antigen stimulation. These receptors originate from a human donor in good health (CMV status not recorded). Some clones in this sample may be carry-over from other donors' samples. CDR3s include the opening cysteine and the closing phenylalanine or tryptophan.

>TRBJ2-5|TRBV27
CASSPDYQETQYF
>TRBJ1-2|TRBV7-9
CASSLAGPNYGYTF
>TRBJ2-7|TRBV6-2/TRBV6-3
CASSPSGAKQYF
>TRBJ2-1|TRBV7-9
CASSSWAGLGYNEQFF
>TRBJ2-3|TRBV6-6
CAIKNQGQITDTQYF
>TRBJ2-7|TRBV11-2
CASSLALGTVPYEQYF
>TRBJ1-2|TRBV30
CAWPPPGIGLYGYTF
>TRBJ1-1|TRBV20-1
CSARHRGLTEAFF
>TRBJ1-5|TRBV6-6
CASSYAPGQNLVSNQPQHF
>TRBJ2-7|TRBV5-4
CASSLEVLDEQYF
>TRBJ2-1|TRBV28
CASSLVAGGPNEQFF
>TRBJ2-3|TRBV9
CASSARFGPEEDTQYF
>TRBJ1-2|TRBV28
CASSLVRTAINYGYTF
>TRBJ2-7|TRBV6-1
CASSTGQYRYEQYF
>TRBJ2-1|TRBV7-9
CGSRLYNEQFF
>TRBJ2-1|TRBV5-1
CASSLALSSYNEQFF
>TRBJ2-3|TRBV12-5
CASGFLEREAQYF
>TRBJ2-5|TRBV12-5
CASGFSRETQYF
>TRBJ2-3|TRBV4-3
CASSQRMQSGTASGGASADTQYF
>TRBJ2-3|TRBV3-1
CASSQIGSVSTDTQYF
>TRBJ2-7|TRBV11-2
CASSPYDRGTYEQYF
>TRBJ2-7|TRBV7-2
CASSLAFLERYEQYF
>TRBJ2-7|TRBV20-1
CSARDPLREGAYEQYF
>TRBJ2-2|TRBV27
CASRDSMNTGELFF
>TRBJ2-5|TRBV11-2
CASSSRRGYQETQYF
>TRBJ2-7|TRBV5-6
CASGVGRSYEQYF
>TRBJ2-1|TRBV6-2/TRBV6-3
CASSYNPDNEQFF
>TRBJ1-2|TRBV6-8
CASSVAYGYTF
>TRBJ2-1|TRBV6-5
CASSYSGANEQFF
>TRBJ2-1|TRBV30
CAWRTSGGHYNEQFF
>TRBJ1-1|TRBV5-4
CASSLEVGGAFF
>TRBJ1-5|TRBV18
CASSPPGASNQPQHF
>TRBJ1-5|TRBV12-5
CASGLVRPTGIDQPQHF
>TRBJ2-1|TRBV4-2
CASSRDHGSSDEQFF
>TRBJ1-2|TRBV11-2
CASSLATGQGYTF
>TRBJ1-5|TRBV2
CASSERLQGADQPQHF
>TRBJ2-3|TRBV20-1
CSARDRAVKITDTQYF
>TRBJ2-1|TRBV30
CAWTGGYNEQFF
>TRBJ1-2|TRBV27
CASSLGAGTGYTF